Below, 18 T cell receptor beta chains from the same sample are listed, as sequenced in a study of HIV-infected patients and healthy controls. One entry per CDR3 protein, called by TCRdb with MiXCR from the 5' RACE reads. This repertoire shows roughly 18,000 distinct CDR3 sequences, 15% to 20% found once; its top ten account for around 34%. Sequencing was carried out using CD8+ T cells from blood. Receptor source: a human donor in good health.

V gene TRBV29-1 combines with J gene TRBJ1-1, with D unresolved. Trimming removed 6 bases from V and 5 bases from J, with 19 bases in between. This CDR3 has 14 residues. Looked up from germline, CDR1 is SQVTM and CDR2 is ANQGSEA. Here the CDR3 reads CSVNPRTGKTEAFF. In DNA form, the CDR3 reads TGCAGCGTCAATCCCCGGACGGGGAAGACTGAAGCTTTCTTT.

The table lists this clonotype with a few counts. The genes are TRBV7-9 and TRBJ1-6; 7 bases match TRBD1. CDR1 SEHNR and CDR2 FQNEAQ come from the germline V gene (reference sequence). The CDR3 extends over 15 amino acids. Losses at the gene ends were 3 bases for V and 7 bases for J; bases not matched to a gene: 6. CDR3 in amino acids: CASSFDREKNSPLHF. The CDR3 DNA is TGTGCCAGCAGCTTCGACAGGGAAAAAAATTCACCCCTCCACTTT.

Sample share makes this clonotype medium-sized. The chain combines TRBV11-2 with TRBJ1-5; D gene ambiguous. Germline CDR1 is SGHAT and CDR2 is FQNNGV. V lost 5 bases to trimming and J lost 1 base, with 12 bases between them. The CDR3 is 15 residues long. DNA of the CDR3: TGTGCCAGCAGCCCTGGTTTGGGGAGCAATCAGCCCCAGCATTTT. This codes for CASSPGLGSNQPQHF.

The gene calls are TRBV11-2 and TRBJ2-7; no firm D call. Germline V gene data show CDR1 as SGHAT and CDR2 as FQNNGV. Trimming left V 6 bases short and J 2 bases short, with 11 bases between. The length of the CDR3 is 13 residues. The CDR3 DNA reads TGTGCCAGCAGAGTTGGGAAGGCCTACGAGCAGTACTTC. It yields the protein CASRVGKAYEQYF.

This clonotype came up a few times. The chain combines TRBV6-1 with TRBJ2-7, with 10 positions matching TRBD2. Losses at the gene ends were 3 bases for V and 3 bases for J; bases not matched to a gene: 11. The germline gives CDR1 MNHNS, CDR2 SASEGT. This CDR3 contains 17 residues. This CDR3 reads CASSEPIKRGGFYEQYF. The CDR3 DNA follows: TGTGCCAGCAGTGAGCCTATCAAGCGGGGGGGCTTCTACGAGCAGTACTTC.

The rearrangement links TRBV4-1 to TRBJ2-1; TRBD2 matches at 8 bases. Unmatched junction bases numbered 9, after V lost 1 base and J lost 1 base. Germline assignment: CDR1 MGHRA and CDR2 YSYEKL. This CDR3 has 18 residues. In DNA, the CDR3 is TGCGCCAGCAGCCAAGCATCCGGGGGGGCTCTATCCTACAATGAGCAGTTCTTC. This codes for CASSQASGGALSYNEQFF.

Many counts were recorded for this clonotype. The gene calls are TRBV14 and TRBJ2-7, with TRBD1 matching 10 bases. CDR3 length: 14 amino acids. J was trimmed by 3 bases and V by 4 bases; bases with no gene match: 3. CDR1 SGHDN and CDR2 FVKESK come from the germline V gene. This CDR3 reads CASSPWTGGYEQYF. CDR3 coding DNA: TGTGCCAGCAGCCCCTGGACAGGGGGCTACGAGCAGTACTTC.

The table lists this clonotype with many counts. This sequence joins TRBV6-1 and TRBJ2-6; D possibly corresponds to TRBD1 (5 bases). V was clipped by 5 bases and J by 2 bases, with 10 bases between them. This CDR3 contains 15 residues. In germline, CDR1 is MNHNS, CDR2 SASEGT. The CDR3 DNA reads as TGTGCCAGCAGTTCAGGGTTTACTGGGGCCAACGTCCTGACTTTC. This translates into CASSSGFTGANVLTF.

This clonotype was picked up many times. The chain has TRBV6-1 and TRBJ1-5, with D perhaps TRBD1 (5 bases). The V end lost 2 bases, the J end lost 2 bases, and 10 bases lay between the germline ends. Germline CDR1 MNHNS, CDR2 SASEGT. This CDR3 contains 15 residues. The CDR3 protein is CASSERGFGNQPQHF. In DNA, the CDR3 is TGTGCCAGCAGTGAACGGGGGTTTGGCAATCAGCCCCAGCATTTT.

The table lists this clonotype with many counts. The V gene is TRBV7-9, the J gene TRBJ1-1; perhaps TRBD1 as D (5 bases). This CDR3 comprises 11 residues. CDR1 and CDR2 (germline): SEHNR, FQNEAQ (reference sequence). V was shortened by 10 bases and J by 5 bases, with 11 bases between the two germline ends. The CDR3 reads CATRTLTEAFF. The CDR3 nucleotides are TGTGCCACTAGGACATTAACTGAAGCTTTCTTT.

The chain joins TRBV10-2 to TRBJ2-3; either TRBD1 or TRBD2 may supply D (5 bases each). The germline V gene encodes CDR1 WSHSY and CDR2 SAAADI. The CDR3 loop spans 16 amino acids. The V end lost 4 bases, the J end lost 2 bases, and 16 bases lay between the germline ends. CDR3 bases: TGCGCCAGCAGTGGTTCGTGGGACCCGCTCACAGATACGCAGTATTTT. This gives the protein CASSGSWDPLTDTQYF.

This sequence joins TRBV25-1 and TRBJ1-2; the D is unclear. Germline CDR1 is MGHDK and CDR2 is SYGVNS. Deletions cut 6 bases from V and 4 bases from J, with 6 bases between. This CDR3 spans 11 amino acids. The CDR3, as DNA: TGTGCCAGCAGCTCAGGCTATGGCTACACCTTC. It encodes CASSSGYGYTF.

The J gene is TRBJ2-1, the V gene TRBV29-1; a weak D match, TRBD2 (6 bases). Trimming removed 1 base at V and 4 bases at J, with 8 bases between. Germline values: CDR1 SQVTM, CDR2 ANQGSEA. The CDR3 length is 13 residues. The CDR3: CSVEAGEYNEQFF. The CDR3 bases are TGCAGCGTTGAAGCGGGGGAGTACAATGAGCAGTTCTTC.

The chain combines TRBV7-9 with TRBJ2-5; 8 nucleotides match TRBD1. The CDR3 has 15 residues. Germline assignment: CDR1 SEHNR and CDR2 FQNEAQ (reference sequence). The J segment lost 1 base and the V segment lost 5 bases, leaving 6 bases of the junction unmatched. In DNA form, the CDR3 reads TGTGCCAGCAGCGGGGAAGGACAGGGCCAAGAGACCCAGTACTTC. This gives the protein CASSGEGQGQETQYF.

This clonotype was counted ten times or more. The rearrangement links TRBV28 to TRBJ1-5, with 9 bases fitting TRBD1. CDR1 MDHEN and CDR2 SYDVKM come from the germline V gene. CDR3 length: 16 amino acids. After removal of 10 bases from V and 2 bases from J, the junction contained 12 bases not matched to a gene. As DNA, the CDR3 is TGTGCCACGTCTTCGGGACAGGGTTGGGGCAATCAGCCCCAGCATTTT. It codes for CATSSGQGWGNQPQHF.

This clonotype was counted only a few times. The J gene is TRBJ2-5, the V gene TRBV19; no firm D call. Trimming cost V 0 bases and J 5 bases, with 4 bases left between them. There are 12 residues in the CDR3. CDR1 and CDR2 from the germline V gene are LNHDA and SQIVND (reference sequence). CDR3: CASSIDKETQYF. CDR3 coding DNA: TGTGCCAGTAGTATAGATAAGGAGACCCAGTACTTC.

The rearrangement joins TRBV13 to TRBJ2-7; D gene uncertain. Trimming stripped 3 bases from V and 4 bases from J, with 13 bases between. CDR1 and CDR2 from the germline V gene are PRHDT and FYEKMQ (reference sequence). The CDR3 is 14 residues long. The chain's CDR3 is CASSLSQLGYEQYF. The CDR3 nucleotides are TGTGCCAGCAGCTTGAGTCAGCTGGGGTACGAGCAGTACTTC.

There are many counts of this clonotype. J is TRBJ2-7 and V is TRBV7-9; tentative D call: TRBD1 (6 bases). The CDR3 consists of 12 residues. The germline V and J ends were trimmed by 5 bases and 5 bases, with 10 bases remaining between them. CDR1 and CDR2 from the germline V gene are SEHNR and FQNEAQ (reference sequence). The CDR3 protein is CASSPRGNEQYF. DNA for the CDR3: TGTGCCAGCAGCCCGAGGGGGAACGAGCAGTACTTC.